Sequencing of this TCR beta chain was carried out in a study of response to subunit inactivated influenza vaccine. Study outcomes and limitations: Each seasonal flu vaccination may recruit only limited new T cells, authors suggested.

One entry per CDR3 protein results from TCRdb running MiXCR on the RT-PCR reads. The sample lists 500,000 or so distinct CDR3 sequences; 16% were seen once. The germline V gene has CDR1 MDHEN and CDR2 SYDVKM. CDR3 size: 16 residues. V dropped 6 bases and J dropped 3; count of bases not matched to a gene: 11. This clonotype was seen a few times. The target antigen is unknown. The chain uses TRBV28 and TRBJ1-5; 7 bases match TRBD1. This receptor was identified in a man aged 45 to 70 who received an inactivated influenza vaccine. Sequenced here: CD4+ T cells sorted from PBMCs, sampled roughly 24 months after vaccination. Here the CDR3 reads CASRPRLDRVNQPQHF. Written as DNA, the CDR3 is TGTGCCAGCAGACCCCGACTCGACAGGGTCAATCAGCCCCAGCATTTT.